The present entry profiles one TCR beta chain with its context. Its antigen is still unknown. Stated time point: week 5, during vaccination. Mutant IDH1 20-mer peptide, at 300 ug, made up each vaccine dose, with topical imiquimod. This record comes from a study of a mutant IDH1 vaccine in newly diagnosed glioma. Sequencing was performed with immunoSEQ multiplex PCR; in TCRdb, only in-frame clones are kept and a portion is missing. Of about 40,000 clones listed, about nine tenths were seen once; the top ten hold 2% to 3%. Trimming cost V 1 base and J 1 base, with 7 bases left between them. Per germline, CDR1 SGHDN and CDR2 FVKESK. CDR3 length equals 14 residues.

The chain has TRBV14 and TRBJ2-5; D gene ambiguous. This clonotype was obtained from a man aged 50 to 59 with glioma. Sequenced here: PBMCs, sampled from a glioma patient whose treatment included an IDH1 peptide vaccine. The CDR3 DNA sequence: TGTGCCAGCAGCCAAGCTCGCGGCCAAGAGACCCAGTACTTC. This codes for CASSQARGQETQYF.